The next 25 T cell receptor beta chains were all read from a single sample in a study of blood T cell repertoires in COVID-19. Measured with immunoSEQ multiplex PCR; TCRdb has only the in-frame clones, and not every one. The sample includes about 80,000 clones, 78% seen only once; the top ten take 15% to 20%. The sequencing input was peripheral blood. These receptors were collected from a human donor in a cohort sampled during active COVID-19.

Notes on this clone: The sample has other DNA sequences that encode this CDR3 too. The chain uses TRBV6-5 and TRBJ2-1; 8 bases match TRBD1. This CDR3 is built from 13 residues. Trimming at V came to 10 bases and at J to 3 bases, leaving 5 bases not matched to a gene. Germline CDR1 MNHEY, CDR2 SVGAGI. CDR3 protein: CATTGGLYNEQFF. CDR3 bases: TGTGCCACAACAGGGGGACTCTACAATGAGCAGTTCTTC.

The V call is TRBV5-1, the J call TRBJ2-1; the D gene is possibly TRBD1 (6 bases). Per germline, CDR1 SGHRS and CDR2 YFSETQ. V shed 4 bases and J shed 6 bases, with 14 bases lying between them. The CDR3 covers 14 residues. The CDR3 is CASSRQVGGNEQFF. CDR3 DNA sequence: TGCGCCAGCAGCAGACAGGTTGGAGGCAATGAGCAGTTCTTC.

The CDR3 protein is CASSLDTDFEKLFF. Written as DNA, the CDR3 is TGTGCCAGCAGCTTAGACACGGACTTCGAAAAACTGTTTTTT. The rearrangement uses TRBV7-9 and TRBJ1-4; D gene unclear. With 1 base removed from V and 8 bases from J, the gap between germline ends came to 11 bases. Per the germline V gene, CDR1 is SEHNR and CDR2 is FQNEAQ (reference sequence). This CDR3 is 14 amino acids long.

This clone has just one count. Since a far larger clone is one base different, this is likely a read error. The chain links TRBV11-2 to TRBJ1-1, with 9 bases matching TRBD1. The CDR3 loop spans 13 amino acids. Germline V lookup: CDR1 SGHAT, CDR2 FQNNGV. Losses at the gene ends were 5 bases for V and 4 bases for J; bases not matched to a gene: 2. The CDR3 here is CASSLDRGTEAFF. CDR3 DNA: TGTGCCAGCAGCCTGGACAGGGGCACTGAAGCTTTCTTT.

This clone was counted between two and nine times. The CDR3 spells CASRLGGGFNQPQHF. CDR3 bases: TGTGCAAGTCGCTTAGGGGGGGGCTTCAATCAGCCCCAGCATTTT. This sequence joins TRBV12-2 and TRBJ1-5. TRBV12-2 is a recognized pseudogene. The CDR3 loop spans 15 amino acids.

The chain couples TRBV18 to TRBJ1-2; TRBD1 matches at 7 bases. CDR3 length: 14 amino acids. V was clipped by 2 bases and J by 3 bases; unmatched bases: 3. Per the germline V gene, CDR1 is KGHSH and CDR2 is LQKENI. The CDR3 DNA reads as TGTGCCAGCTCACCAGAGGGGGCGGACTATGGCTACACCTTC. Translated: CASSPEGADYGYTF.

The V gene is TRBV25-1, the J gene TRBJ2-2; D might be TRBD2 (5 bases). The CDR3 covers 12 residues. The V gene lost 6 bases and the J gene lost 3 bases, with 5 bases spanning the gap. The germline CDR1 and CDR2 sequences are MGHDK and SYGVNS. The CDR3 sequence is CASRRDTGELFF. For the CDR3, the DNA is TGTGCCAGCAGGAGGGACACCGGGGAGCTGTTTTTT.

The chain carries TRBV5-1 and TRBJ1-1; D is unclear. The length of the CDR3 is 13 residues. The V and J ends lost 3 bases and 0 bases respectively, with 6 bases between them. CDR1 is SGHRS and CDR2 is YFSETQ in the germline V gene. The CDR3 spells CASSYTMNTEAFF. The CDR3 nucleotides read TGCGCCAGCAGCTACACGATGAACACTGAAGCTTTCTTT.

In its sample, this clone was seen once. J is TRBJ1-1 and V is TRBV10-3; D is unclear. V was clipped by 7 bases and J by 2 bases, with 14 bases between them. Germline-derived CDR1 and CDR2 are ENHRY and SYGVKD. CDR3 length: 14 amino acids. CDR3 DNA: TGTGCCATCACCGAGGCGTCTGGTAACACTGAAGCTTTCTTT. Translating it yields CAITEASGNTEAFF.

The V and J genes are TRBV27 and TRBJ2-7; no clear D gene. The germline gives CDR1 MNHEY, CDR2 SMNVEV (reference sequence). V gave up 3 bases and J gave up 0 bases, with 15 bases separating them. The CDR3 spans 16 residues. CDR3 protein: CASSFRPTPSSYEQYF. Here the CDR3 DNA reads TGTGCCAGCAGTTTCAGGCCAACCCCCTCCTCCTACGAGCAGTACTTC.

CDR3 sequence: CASSAGQTSGANVLTF. Written as DNA, the CDR3 is TGTGCCAGCAGCGCGGGACAGACCTCTGGGGCCAACGTCCTGACTTTC. The chain couples TRBV9 to TRBJ2-6; TRBD1 matches 7 bases. The V and J ends lost 3 bases and 0 bases, in that order; junction bases with no gene match: 3. The CDR3 has 16 amino acids. The germline gives CDR1 SGDLS, CDR2 YYNGEE.

The CDR3 loop is CASSFPAQGIYEQYF. As DNA, the CDR3 is TGTGCCAGCAGCTTCCCCGCTCAGGGTATCTACGAGCAGTACTTC. This chain joins TRBV7-2 and TRBJ2-7; D might be TRBD1 (5 bases). Looked up from germline, CDR1 is SGHTA and CDR2 is FQGNSA. V was pared by 3 bases and J by 3 bases, with 15 bases between. CDR3 length: 15 amino acids.

V and J are TRBV28 and TRBJ1-6; D call uncertain. CDR3 size: 13 residues. V was cut by 7 bases and J by 4 bases, with 8 bases left in between. The germline gives CDR1 MDHEN, CDR2 SYDVKM. The CDR3 region is CASKGEYNSPLHF. CDR3 DNA sequence: TGTGCCAGCAAGGGAGAGTATAATTCACCCCTCCACTTT. Based on the CDR3 plus reference TRBV28 and TRBJ1-6, the full variable domain is DVKVTQSSRYLVKRTGEKVFLECVQDMDHENMFWYRQDPGLGLRLIYFSYDVKMKEKGDIPEGYSVSREKKERFSLILESASTNQTSMYLCASKGEYNSPLHFGNGTRLTVT.

The rearrangement uses TRBV19 and TRBJ1-6; TRBD1 is a possible D gene (6 bases). The V gene's germline CDR1 is LNHDA and CDR2 SQIVND (reference sequence). Between the trimmed V and J ends, which lost 4 bases and 2 bases, there was a span of 12 bases. The CDR3 has 16 amino acids. The CDR3 reads CASSTTGSAYNSPLHF. CDR3 coding DNA: TGTGCCAGTAGTACAACAGGGAGTGCCTATAATTCACCCCTCCACTTT. Complete variable domain (other parts from reference TRBV19 and TRBJ1-6): DGGITQSPKYLFRKEGQNVTLSCEQNLNHDAMYWYRQDPGQGLRLIYYSQIVNDFQKGDIAEGYSVSREKKESFPLTVTSAQKNPTAFYLCASSTTGSAYNSPLHFGNGTRLTVT.

V is TRBV27 and J is TRBJ2-7, with TRBD2 matching 10 bases. Germline trimming cut 5 bases from V and 2 bases from J; bases unmatched to any gene: 9. From germline, CDR1 is MNHEY and CDR2 SMNVEV (reference sequence). This CDR3 is built from 16 residues. The CDR3 DNA sequence: TGTGCCAGCAGTGACTTTACTAGCGGGGTTCCCTACGAGCAGTACTTC. It translates to CASSDFTSGVPYEQYF.

The sample holds one count of this clone. The chain links TRBV5-6 to TRBJ2-7; weak D call: TRBD1 (6 bases). Germline CDR1 reads SGHDT; CDR2 reads YYEEEE. CDR3 length: 15 residues. Trimming took 4 bases from V and 3 from J, leaving 17 bases between them. CDR3 in DNA: TGTGCCAGCAGCCCGCCGGGACACCGAAACTACGAGCAGTACTTC. It translates to CASSPPGHRNYEQYF.

This sequence joins TRBV24-1 and TRBJ2-3, with 10 bases that match TRBD2. Unmatched junction bases numbered 7, after V lost 4 bases and J lost 1 base. Per germline, CDR1 KGHDR and CDR2 SFDVKD. The CDR3 covers 17 residues. The CDR3 sequence is CATSDPILAGGTDTQYF. The CDR3 DNA sequence: TGTGCCACCAGTGACCCCATCCTAGCGGGAGGCACAGATACGCAGTATTTT.

The V and J genes are TRBV9 and TRBJ1-2, with D perhaps TRBD1 (6 bases). V lost 4 bases, J lost 1 base, and 20 bases lay in between. The CDR3 runs to 17 residues. Germline-derived CDR1 and CDR2 are SGDLS and YYNGEE. CDR3 amino acids: CASSFSPGVTYNYGYTF. DNA of the CDR3: TGTGCCAGCAGCTTCTCTCCAGGGGTTACTTATAACTATGGCTACACCTTC.

This clone occurred once. This sequence joins TRBV5-1 and TRBJ2-1, with D hard to call. Trimming stripped 0 bases from V and 0 bases from J, with 16 bases between. The CDR3 has 18 residues. Germline CDR1 is SGHRS and CDR2 is YFSETQ. This chain's CDR3 is CASSLGWSDHLSYNEQFF. DNA for the CDR3: TGCGCCAGCAGCTTGGGGTGGAGCGATCACCTCTCCTACAATGAGCAGTTCTTC. The full variable domain, in which reference TRBV5-1 and TRBJ2-1 provide the parts outside the CDR3, is KAGVTQTPRYLIKTRGQQVTLSCSPISGHRSVSWYQQTPGQGLQFLFEYFSETQRNKGNFPGRFSGRQFSNSRSEMNVSTLELGDSALYLCASSLGWSDHLSYNEQFFGPGTRLTVL.

The rearrangement uses TRBV2 and TRBJ2-5; weak D call: TRBD1 (5 bases). CDR1 is SNHLY and CDR2 is FYNNEI in the germline V gene. The CDR3 sequence is 13 residues long. V was clipped by 3 bases and J by 5 bases, with 10 bases between them. This chain's CDR3 is CASSDRVPETQYF. The DNA for the CDR3 is TGTGCCAGCAGTGACAGGGTCCCCGAGACCCAGTACTTC.

The J gene is TRBJ2-3, the V gene TRBV4-1; TRBD1 matches 8 bases. This CDR3 comprises 14 residues. Germline V lookup: CDR1 MGHRA, CDR2 YSYEKL. With V trimmed by 5 bases and J by 6 bases, 7 bases remained unmatched. Written as DNA, the CDR3 is TGCGCCAGCAGCGACAGGGGAGCAGCTGATACGCAGTATTTT. This codes for CASSDRGAADTQYF.

This rearrangement joins TRBV29-1 to TRBJ1-1; D remains ambiguous. The V gene lost 4 bases and the J gene lost 0 bases, with 12 bases spanning the gap. The CDR3 sequence is 14 residues long. The germline V gene has CDR1 SQVTM and CDR2 ANQGSEA. CDR3 residues: CSVGLGAMNTEAFF. The DNA of the CDR3 is TGCAGCGTTGGATTGGGAGCGATGAACACTGAAGCTTTCTTT.

This clone was seen only once. The CDR3 nucleotides read TGTGCTAGTGGTTTGGTCCCCGGGACCCAGTACTTC. Its protein product is CASGLVPGTQYF. V usage is TRBV12-5 and J usage is TRBJ2-5, with unresolved D. Germline V gene lookup returns CDR1 LGHNT and CDR2 FRNRAP. The CDR3 length is 12 residues. Trimming pared 0 bases from V and 7 bases from J, leaving 6 bases between.

The sample holds one count of this clone. This chain links TRBV6-6 with TRBJ1-5, with D perhaps TRBD1 (5 bases). Germline CDR1 reads MNHNY; CDR2 reads SVGAGI (reference sequence). Trimming stripped 2 bases from V and 4 bases from J, with 15 bases between. The CDR3 contains 16 residues. As DNA, the CDR3 is TGTGCCAGCAGTTACCTTTCAGGGTTAAGGAATCAGCCCCAGCATTTT. Its protein product is CASSYLSGLRNQPQHF.

In this sample, this clone turned up a few times. The chain joins TRBV5-4 to TRBJ1-2, with no clear D. CDR1 SGHNT and CDR2 YYREEE come from the germline V gene (reference sequence). The CDR3 loop spans 11 amino acids. V was shortened by 3 bases and J by 4 bases, with 4 bases between the two germline ends. CDR3 residues: CASSSGYGYTF. The CDR3 DNA reads as TGTGCCAGCAGCTCCGGCTATGGCTACACCTTC.